This TCR beta chain came from a study of metastatic and nonmetastatic thyroid tumors (dated by TCRdb to 2018 to 2020). For the wider study: Repertoires from peripheral blood and from tumor or nodule tissue samples of malignant and benign thyroid patients were compared. Here is what the overall study found, with its caveats: In both blood and tumor samples, malignant tumors were reported to have significantly higher TCR beta diversity than benign nodules.

This clone was counted a few times. What this receptor recognizes is not known. Base quality data are lacking; no much larger clone is found one base away. Library creation used PCR. The sequencing machine was an Illumina HiSeq 4000. High-throughput sequencing was used to profile the TCR beta-chain CDR3 region of every patient. The published analysis was carried out like this. A classifier to discriminate distant-metastatic papillary thyroid cancer patients was built from CDR3 differences across clinicopathological groups. The Shannon index was used to measure repertoire diversity, and the Morisita-Horn index was used to measure how similar tumor and blood repertoires were. The public sequencing data were trimmed at Q25 with fastp and processed into clonotypes with MiXCR by TCRdb, which kept only in-frame beta chains. TCRdb, rather than the study authors, made the V and J calls. The sample table shows some 45,000 clones, and around 15% are seen once. Roughly 22% of the sample is taken by the ten largest.

Before undergoing thyroid surgery, none of the patients had been given any kind of treatment. Using T-cell receptor beta sequencing, the researchers looked back retrospectively at clinical samples from patients, gathered between about 2012 and 2019. V is trimmed back by 7 bases and J by 10 bases, and the junction contains 8 bases that no gene match accounts for. Taken from the germline V gene (reference sequence), the CDR1 and CDR2 loops are MNHEY and SMNVEV. From cysteine to phenylalanine, the CDR3 is 12 amino acids long. The read is trimmed to its CDR3 DNA, 36 bases read in frame from base 1. The sequence links TRBV27 to TRBJ1-1; 8 bases in the middle match TRBD1. Input material: blood. The sequence derives from a female donor with papillary thyroid cancer or a benign thyroid nodule (not recorded which). Some clones in this sample may be carry-over from other donors' samples. The nucleotides read TGTGCCAGCATTTTCCAGGGACAGGTAGCTTTCTTT. Its amino acids are CASIFQGQVAFF.